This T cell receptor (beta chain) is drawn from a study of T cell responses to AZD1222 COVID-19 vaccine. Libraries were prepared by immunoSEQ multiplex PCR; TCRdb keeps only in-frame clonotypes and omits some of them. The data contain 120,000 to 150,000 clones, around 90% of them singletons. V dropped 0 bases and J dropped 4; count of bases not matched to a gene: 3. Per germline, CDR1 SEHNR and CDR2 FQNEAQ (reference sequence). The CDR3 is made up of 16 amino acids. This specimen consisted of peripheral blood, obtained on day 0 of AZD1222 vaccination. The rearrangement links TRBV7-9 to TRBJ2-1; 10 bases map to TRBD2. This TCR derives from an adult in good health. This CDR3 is CASSLALAGTYNEQFF. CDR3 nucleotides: TGTGCCAGCAGCTTAGCACTAGCGGGAACTTACAATGAGCAGTTCTTC. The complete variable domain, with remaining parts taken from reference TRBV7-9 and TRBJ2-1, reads DTGVSQNPRHKITKRGQNVTFRCDPISEHNRLYWYRQTLGQGPEFLTYFQNEAQLEKSRLLSDRFSAERPKGSFSTLEIQRTEQGDSAMYLCASSLALAGTYNEQFFGPGTRLTVL.